Each of the 7 T cell receptor beta chains below was sequenced from the same sample in a study of blood T cell repertoires in COVID-19. Sequenced by immunoSEQ multiplex PCR; TCRdb stores in-frame clones only, minus some. The table shows about 150,000 clones, with roughly 84% occurring only once. The specimen sequenced was peripheral blood. The receptor source for this set is a woman aged 60-75 years with COVID-19, enrolled during active disease.

This chain links TRBV12-5 with TRBJ1-1, with unresolved D. This CDR3 has 13 residues. Germline values: CDR1 LGHNT, CDR2 FRNRAP. Trimming left V 2 bases short and J 1 base short, with 5 bases between. The CDR3 nucleotides are TGTGCTAGTGGTTTGTACGGGAACACTGAAGCTTTCTTT. Translation gives CASGLYGNTEAFF.

This sequence joins TRBV7-8 and TRBJ1-2, with D possibly TRBD1 on 6 matching bases. The germline V gene encodes CDR1 SGHVS and CDR2 FQNEAQ. The CDR3 runs to 15 residues. With 5 bases removed from V and 1 base from J, the gap between germline ends came to 14 bases. CDR3 sequence: CASSPGTQYNYGYTF. CDR3 coding DNA: TGTGCCAGCAGCCCCGGGACACAGTATAACTATGGCTACACCTTC.

This clone was observed once. The CDR3 nucleotides are TGTGCCAGCAGCCACTGGACTAGCGGGAGCCTCAATGAGCAGTTCTTC. Its protein is CASSHWTSGSLNEQFF. The chain carries TRBV7-8 and TRBJ2-1, with 13 nucleotides matching TRBD2. Germline assignment: CDR1 SGHVS and CDR2 FQNEAQ. V gave up 5 bases and J gave up 6 bases; unmatched junction bases: 7. This CDR3 comprises 16 residues.

V and J are TRBV19 and TRBJ1-6; 8 bases agree with TRBD1. Looked up from germline, CDR1 is LNHDA and CDR2 is SQIVND (reference sequence). The CDR3 totals 14 residues. V shed 4 bases and J 7 bases; nucleotides not matched to a gene: 3. The CDR3 sequence is CASSTDRGNSPLHF. Written as DNA, the CDR3 is TGTGCCAGTAGTACCGACAGGGGAAATTCACCCCTCCACTTT.

This chain uses TRBV4-1 with TRBJ1-2; the D gene is possibly TRBD1 (6 bases). The CDR3 contains 15 residues. Germline CDR1 MGHRA, CDR2 YSYEKL. Trimming shortened V by 2 bases and J by 8 bases, and 18 bases separated the two germline ends. CDR3 residues: CASSQQQGPGEGYTF. For the CDR3, the DNA is TGCGCCAGCAGCCAACAACAGGGACCAGGGGAAGGCTACACCTTC.

The V and J genes are TRBV27 and TRBJ1-2; D perhaps matches TRBD1 (5 bases). Germline CDR1 and CDR2: MNHEY and SMNVEV (reference sequence). With 7 bases removed from V and 4 bases from J, the gap between germline ends came to 16 bases. This CDR3 contains 14 residues. The CDR3 DNA is TGTGCCAGCACTACGAACAGGTACTCCTATGGCTACACCTTC. This gives the protein CASTTNRYSYGYTF.

The chain joins TRBV5-5 to TRBJ2-1; D not certain. The CDR3 totals 13 residues. Germline V gene data show CDR1 as SGHKS and CDR2 as YYEKEE (reference sequence). Trimming left V 0 bases short and J 4 bases short, with 5 bases between. CDR3 protein: CASSLDGYNEQFF. Here the CDR3 DNA reads TGTGCCAGCAGCTTGGACGGTTACAATGAGCAGTTCTTC.